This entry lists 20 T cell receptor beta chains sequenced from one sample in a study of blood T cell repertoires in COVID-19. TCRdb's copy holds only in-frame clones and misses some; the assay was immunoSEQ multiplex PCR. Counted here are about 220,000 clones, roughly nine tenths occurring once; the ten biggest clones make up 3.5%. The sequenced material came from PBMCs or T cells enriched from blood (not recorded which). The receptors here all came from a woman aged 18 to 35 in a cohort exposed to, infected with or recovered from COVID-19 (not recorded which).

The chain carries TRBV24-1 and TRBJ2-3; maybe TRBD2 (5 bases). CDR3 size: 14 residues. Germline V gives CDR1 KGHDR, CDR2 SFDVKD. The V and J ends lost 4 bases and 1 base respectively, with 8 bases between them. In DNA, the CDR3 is TGTGCCACCAGTGACGGGATTGGCACAGATACGCAGTATTTT. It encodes CATSDGIGTDTQYF.

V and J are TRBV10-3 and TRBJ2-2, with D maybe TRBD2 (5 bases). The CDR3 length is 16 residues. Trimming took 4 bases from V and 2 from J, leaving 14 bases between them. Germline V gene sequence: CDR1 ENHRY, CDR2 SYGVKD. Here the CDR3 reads CAISAARGANTGELFF. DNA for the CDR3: TGTGCCATCAGTGCGGCCCGGGGAGCAAACACCGGGGAGCTGTTTTTT.

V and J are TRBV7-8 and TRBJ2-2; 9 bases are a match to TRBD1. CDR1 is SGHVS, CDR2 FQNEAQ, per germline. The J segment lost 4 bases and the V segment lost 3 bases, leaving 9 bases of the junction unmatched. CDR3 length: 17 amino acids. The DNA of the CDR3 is TGTGCCAGCAGCTTTACTCCGGGACAGGGAGGCACCGGGGAGCTGTTTTTT. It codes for CASSFTPGQGGTGELFF.

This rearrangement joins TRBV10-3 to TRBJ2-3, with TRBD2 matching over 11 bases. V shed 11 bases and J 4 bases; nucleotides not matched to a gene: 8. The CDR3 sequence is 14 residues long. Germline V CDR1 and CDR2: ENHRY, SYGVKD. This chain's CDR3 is CAAISGGAPDTQYF. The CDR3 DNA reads TGTGCCGCGATTAGCGGGGGGGCTCCAGATACGCAGTATTTT.

The DNA of the CDR3 is TGTGCCAGCTCCTATACCCGGGAGGGGGCACGGACTGAAGCTTTCTTT. The encoded protein is CASSYTREGARTEAFF. V and J are TRBV18 and TRBJ1-1; 7 bases line up with TRBD1. V was clipped by 6 bases and J by 5 bases; unmatched bases: 15. From germline, CDR1 is KGHSH and CDR2 LQKENI. This CDR3 spans 16 amino acids. The complete variable domain, with remaining parts taken from reference TRBV18 and TRBJ1-1, reads NAGVMQNPRHLVRRRGQEARLRCSPMKGHSHVYWYRQLPEEGLKFMVYLQKENIIDESGMPKERFSAEFPKEGPSILRIQQVVRGDSAAYFCASSYTREGARTEAFFGQGTRLTVV.

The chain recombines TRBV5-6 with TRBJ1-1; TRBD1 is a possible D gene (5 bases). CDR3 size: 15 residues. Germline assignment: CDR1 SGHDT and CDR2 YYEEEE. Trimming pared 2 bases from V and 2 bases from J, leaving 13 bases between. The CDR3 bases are TGTGCCAGCAGCTTCGACAGTAGTTCCAACACTGAAGCTTTCTTT. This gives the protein CASSFDSSSNTEAFF.

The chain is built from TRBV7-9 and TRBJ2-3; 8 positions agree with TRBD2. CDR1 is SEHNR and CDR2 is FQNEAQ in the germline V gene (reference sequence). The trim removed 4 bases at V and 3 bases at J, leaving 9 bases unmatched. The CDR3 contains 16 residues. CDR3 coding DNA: TGTGCCAGCAGCTCCCAGCGGGAGTGGAGGACAGATACGCAGTATTTT. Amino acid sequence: CASSSQREWRTDTQYF.

CDR3 protein: CASVREGNNTGELFF. The CDR3 DNA follows: TGCGCCAGCGTGAGGGAGGGGAATAACACCGGGGAGCTGTTTTTT. The chain employs TRBV23-1 and TRBJ2-2, with 7 bases aligning to TRBD2. TRBV23-1 is reported as an ORF; its role is uncertain. There are 15 residues in the CDR3. The V gene end was trimmed by 8 bases and the J gene end by 2 bases; junction bases not matched to a gene: 8.

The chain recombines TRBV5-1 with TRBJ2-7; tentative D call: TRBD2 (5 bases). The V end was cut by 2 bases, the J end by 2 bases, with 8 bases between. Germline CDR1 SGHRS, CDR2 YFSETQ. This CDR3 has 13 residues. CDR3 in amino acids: CASSFRETYEQYF. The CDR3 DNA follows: TGCGCCAGCAGCTTTCGGGAAACCTACGAGCAGTACTTC.

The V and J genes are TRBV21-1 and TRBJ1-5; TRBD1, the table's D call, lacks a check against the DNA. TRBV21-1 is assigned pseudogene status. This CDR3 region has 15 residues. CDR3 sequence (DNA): TGTGCCAGCAGCACCACAGGCTATCTTCATCAGCCCCAGCATTTT. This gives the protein CASSTTGYLHQPQHF.

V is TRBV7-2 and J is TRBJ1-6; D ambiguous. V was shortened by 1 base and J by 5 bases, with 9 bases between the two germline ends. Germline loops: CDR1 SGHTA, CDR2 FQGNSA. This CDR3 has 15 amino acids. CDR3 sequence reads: CASSLGEGHNSPLHF. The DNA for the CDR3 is TGTGCCAGCAGCTTAGGGGAGGGTCATAATTCACCCCTCCACTTT.

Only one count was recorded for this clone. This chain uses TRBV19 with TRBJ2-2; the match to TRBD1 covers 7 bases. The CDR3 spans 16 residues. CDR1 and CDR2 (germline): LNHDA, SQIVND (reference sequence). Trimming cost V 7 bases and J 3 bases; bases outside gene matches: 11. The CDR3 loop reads CASTLTGFPYTGELFF. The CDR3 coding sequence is TGTGCCAGTACTTTGACAGGGTTTCCCTACACCGGGGAGCTGTTTTTT.

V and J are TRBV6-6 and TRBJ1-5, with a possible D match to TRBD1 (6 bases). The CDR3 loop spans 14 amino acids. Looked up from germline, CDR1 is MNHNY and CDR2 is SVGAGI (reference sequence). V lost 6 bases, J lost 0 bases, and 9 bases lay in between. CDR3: CASRQGNSNQPQHF. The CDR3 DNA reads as TGTGCCAGCAGACAGGGAAATAGCAATCAGCCCCAGCATTTT.

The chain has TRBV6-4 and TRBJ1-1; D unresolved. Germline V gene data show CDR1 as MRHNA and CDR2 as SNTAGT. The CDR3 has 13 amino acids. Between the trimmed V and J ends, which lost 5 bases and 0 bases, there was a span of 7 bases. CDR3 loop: CASSWEMNTEAFF. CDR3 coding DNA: TGTGCCAGCAGTTGGGAGATGAACACTGAAGCTTTCTTT.

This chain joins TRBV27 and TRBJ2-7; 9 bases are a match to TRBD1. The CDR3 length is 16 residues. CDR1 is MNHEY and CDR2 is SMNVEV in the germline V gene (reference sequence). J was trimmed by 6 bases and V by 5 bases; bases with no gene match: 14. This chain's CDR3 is CASSTLLGQGPFEQYF. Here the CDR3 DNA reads TGTGCCAGCAGTACCCTTCTGGGACAGGGTCCGTTCGAGCAGTACTTC.

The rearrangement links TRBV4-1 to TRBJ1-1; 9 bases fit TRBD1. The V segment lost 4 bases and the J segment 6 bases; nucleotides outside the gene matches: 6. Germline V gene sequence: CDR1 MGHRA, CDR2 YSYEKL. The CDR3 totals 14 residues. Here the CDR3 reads CASSPTGQGAEAFF. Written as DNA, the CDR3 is TGCGCCAGCAGCCCGACGGGACAGGGTGCTGAAGCTTTCTTT.

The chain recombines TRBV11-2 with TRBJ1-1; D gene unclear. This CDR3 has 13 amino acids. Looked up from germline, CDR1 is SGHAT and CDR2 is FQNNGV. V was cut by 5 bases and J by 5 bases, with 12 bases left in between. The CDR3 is CASSKEGDTEAFF. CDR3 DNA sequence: TGTGCCAGCAGCAAAGAGGGCGATACTGAAGCTTTCTTT.

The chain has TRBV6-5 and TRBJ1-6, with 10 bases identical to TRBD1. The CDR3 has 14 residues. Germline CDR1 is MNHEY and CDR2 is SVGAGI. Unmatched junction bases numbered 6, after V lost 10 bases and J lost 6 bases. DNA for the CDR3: TGTGCCAACCGGGACAGGGGAAGTAATTCACCCCTCCACTTT. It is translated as CANRDRGSNSPLHF.

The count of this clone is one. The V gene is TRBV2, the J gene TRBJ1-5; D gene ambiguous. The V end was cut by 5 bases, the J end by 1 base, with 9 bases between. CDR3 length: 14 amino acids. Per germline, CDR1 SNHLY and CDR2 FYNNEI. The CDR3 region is CASSLLESNQPQHF. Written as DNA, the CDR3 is TGTGCCAGCAGTTTGCTGGAGAGCAATCAGCCCCAGCATTTT.

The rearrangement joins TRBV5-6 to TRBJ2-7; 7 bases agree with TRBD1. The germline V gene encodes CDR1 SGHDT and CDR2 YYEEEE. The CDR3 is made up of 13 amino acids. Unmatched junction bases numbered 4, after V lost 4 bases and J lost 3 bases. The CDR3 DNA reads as TGTGCCAGCAGCATCGACAGGGACTACGAGCAGTACTTC. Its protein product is CASSIDRDYEQYF.